This T cell receptor beta chain appears in the sequencing data of a study of molecular identifiers for immune sequencing clone quantification. Study-wide background: Naive CD8 RNA (around 20,000 or 100,000 cells) was divided into five aliquots, with four sequenced.

The germline V and J ends were trimmed by 7 bases and 5 bases, with 18 bases remaining between them. CDR1 is PRHDT and CDR2 is FYEKMQ in the germline V gene (reference sequence). This CDR3 contains 15 residues. TCRdb itself ran the PCR reads through MiXCR, one entry per CDR3 protein. The sample consists of 490,000 or so distinct CDR3 sequences, about 26% of them appearing once. The genes are TRBV13 and TRBJ2-1; a possible D gene is TRBD2 (6 bases). Sequencing was performed on naive CD8+ T cells from blood, with Jurkat cell RNA spiked in. Subset meaning: FACS-sorted CD8+CD4-CCR7+CD45RA+ naive T cells. This receptor was taken from a human donor in good health. Some libraries in this study had Jurkat cell RNA spiked in. For the CDR3, the DNA is TGTGCCAGCACCCCACCCCGGGGGACGAACAATGAGCAGTTCTTC. Protein sequence: CASTPPRGTNNEQFF.